Shown below are 10 T cell receptor beta chains from a single sample sequenced in a study of T cell repertoires in aging, cancer and after chemotherapy. Amplification of TCR beta used genomic DNA extracted from peripheral blood. TRB rearrangements spanning V, D and J were amplified using mixed TRB-A/B primers. Via MiXCR, TCRdb re-called the multiplex PCR reads, giving one row per CDR3 protein. The table lists under 3,000 distinct CDR3 sequences, 24% of them singletons. Sequenced: blood. The receptors derive from a human donor with a solid tumor.

Notes on this clonotype: A much larger clone sits a single nucleotide away, making a read error possible. The CDR3 reads CAISGGLDLGTQYF. The CDR3 coding sequence is TGTGCCATCAGTGGGGGGCTGGACCTAGGGACCCAGTACTTC. V gene TRBV10-3 combines with J gene TRBJ2-5; TRBD1 is a possible D gene (6 bases). CDR1 is ENHRY and CDR2 is SYGVKD in the germline V gene. V was pared by 4 bases and J by 7 bases, with 16 bases between. The CDR3 totals 14 residues.

The V call is TRBV6-5, the J call TRBJ1-2, with no clear D. This CDR3 spans 11 amino acids. Germline V gives CDR1 MNHEY, CDR2 SVGAGI. Between the trimmed V and J ends, which lost 7 bases and 5 bases, there was a span of 8 bases. The CDR3 nucleotides are TGTGCCAGCACGGAGGGATATGGCTACACCTTC. Translated: CASTEGYGYTF.

This clonotype was counted only a few times. The genes are TRBV6-5 and TRBJ2-7; 9 nucleotides line up with TRBD2. Losses at the gene ends were 8 bases for V and 3 bases for J; bases not matched to a gene: 8. The germline gives CDR1 MNHEY, CDR2 SVGAGI. The CDR3 is 14 residues long. CDR3: CASRRGTSYYEQYF. The CDR3 region has the DNA TGTGCCAGCCGACGGGGGACTAGCTACTACGAGCAGTACTTC.

This clonotype was seen just once. A much larger clone differs from this one at a single base, so this may be a read error. The chain uses TRBV7-9 and TRBJ2-3, with D hard to call. CDR1 and CDR2 (germline): SEHNR, FQNEAQ (reference sequence). This CDR3 has 12 amino acids. The CDR3 DNA reads TGTGCCAGCAGCTCGGCGGCAGATACGAAGTATTTT. This codes for CASSSAADTKYF.

The J gene is TRBJ2-3, the V gene TRBV27, with TRBD2 as a possible D gene (5 bases). The CDR3 contains 11 residues. Deletions cut 7 bases from V and 5 bases from J, with 7 bases between. Per germline, CDR1 MNHEY and CDR2 SMNVEV (reference sequence). Here the CDR3 DNA reads TGTGCCAGCACCGGAGGAGATACGCAGTATTTT. Its translation: CASTGGDTQYF.

The chain is built from TRBV12-3 or TRBV12-4 and TRBJ2-1; 8 nucleotides agree with TRBD2. The CDR3 covers 15 residues. With V trimmed by 5 bases and J by 6 bases, 9 bases remained unmatched. CDR3 DNA: TGTGCCAGCAGTCGAAAGCGGGAGAGAGGCAATGAGCAGTTCTTC. Translation: CASSRKRERGNEQFF.

As regards this clonotype: The limits of the CDR3 on the DNA are not certain, so only TCRdb's listed CDR3 is given. The chain recombines TRBV19 with TRBJ2-2; TRBD1, as called in the table, went unchecked against the DNA. Germline V gene sequence: CDR1 LNHDA, CDR2 SQIVND (reference sequence). The CDR3 adds up to 19 amino acids, both ends counted. This CDR3 reads CASSILARESSGANGELFF.

Only a few counts were recorded for this clonotype. The rearrangement links TRBV6-1 to TRBJ2-5, with 14 bases matching TRBD2. The CDR3 covers 15 residues. The V and J ends lost 7 bases and 4 bases, in that order; junction bases with no gene match: 5. Germline V CDR1 and CDR2: MNHNS, SASEGT. CDR3 sequence: CASTLGTSGGETQYF. CDR3 nucleotide sequence: TGTGCCAGCACCCTTGGGACTAGCGGGGGAGAGACCCAGTACTTC.

The V call is TRBV6-5, the J call TRBJ2-3; D uncertain. V lost 1 base, J lost 1 base, and 6 bases lay in between. CDR3 size: 14 residues. CDR1 and CDR2 (germline): MNHEY, SVGAGI. Here the CDR3 reads CASSYYGGTDTQYF. CDR3 bases: TGTGCCAGCAGTTACTACGGTGGCACAGATACGCAGTATTTT.

This clonotype was counted between two and nine times. The chain combines TRBV5-1 with TRBJ2-3; 15 nucleotides agree with TRBD2. Trimming removed 3 bases from V and 0 bases from J; junction bases left unmatched: 5. CDR1 is SGHRS, CDR2 YFSETQ, per germline. CDR3 length: 18 amino acids. DNA of the CDR3: TGCGCCAGCAGCTCCGCCGGACTAGCGGGAGGGAGCACAGATACGCAGTATTTT. This sequence encodes CASSSAGLAGGSTDTQYF.